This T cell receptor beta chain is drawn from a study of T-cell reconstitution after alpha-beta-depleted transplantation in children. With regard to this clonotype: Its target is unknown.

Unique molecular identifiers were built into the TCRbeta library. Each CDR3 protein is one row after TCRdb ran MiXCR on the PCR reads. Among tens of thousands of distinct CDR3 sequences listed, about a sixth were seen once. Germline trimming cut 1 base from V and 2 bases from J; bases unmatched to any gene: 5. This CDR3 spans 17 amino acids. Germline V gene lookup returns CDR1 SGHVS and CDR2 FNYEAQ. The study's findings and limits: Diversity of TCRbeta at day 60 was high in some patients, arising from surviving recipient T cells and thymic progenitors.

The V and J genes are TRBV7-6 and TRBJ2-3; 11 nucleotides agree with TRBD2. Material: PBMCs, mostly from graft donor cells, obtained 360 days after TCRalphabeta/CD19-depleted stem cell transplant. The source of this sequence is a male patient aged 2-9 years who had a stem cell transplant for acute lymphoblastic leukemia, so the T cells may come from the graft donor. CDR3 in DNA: TGTGCCAGCAGCTTAGTTGCTAGCGGGAGGAACACAGATACGCAGTATTTT. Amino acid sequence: CASSLVASGRNTDTQYF.